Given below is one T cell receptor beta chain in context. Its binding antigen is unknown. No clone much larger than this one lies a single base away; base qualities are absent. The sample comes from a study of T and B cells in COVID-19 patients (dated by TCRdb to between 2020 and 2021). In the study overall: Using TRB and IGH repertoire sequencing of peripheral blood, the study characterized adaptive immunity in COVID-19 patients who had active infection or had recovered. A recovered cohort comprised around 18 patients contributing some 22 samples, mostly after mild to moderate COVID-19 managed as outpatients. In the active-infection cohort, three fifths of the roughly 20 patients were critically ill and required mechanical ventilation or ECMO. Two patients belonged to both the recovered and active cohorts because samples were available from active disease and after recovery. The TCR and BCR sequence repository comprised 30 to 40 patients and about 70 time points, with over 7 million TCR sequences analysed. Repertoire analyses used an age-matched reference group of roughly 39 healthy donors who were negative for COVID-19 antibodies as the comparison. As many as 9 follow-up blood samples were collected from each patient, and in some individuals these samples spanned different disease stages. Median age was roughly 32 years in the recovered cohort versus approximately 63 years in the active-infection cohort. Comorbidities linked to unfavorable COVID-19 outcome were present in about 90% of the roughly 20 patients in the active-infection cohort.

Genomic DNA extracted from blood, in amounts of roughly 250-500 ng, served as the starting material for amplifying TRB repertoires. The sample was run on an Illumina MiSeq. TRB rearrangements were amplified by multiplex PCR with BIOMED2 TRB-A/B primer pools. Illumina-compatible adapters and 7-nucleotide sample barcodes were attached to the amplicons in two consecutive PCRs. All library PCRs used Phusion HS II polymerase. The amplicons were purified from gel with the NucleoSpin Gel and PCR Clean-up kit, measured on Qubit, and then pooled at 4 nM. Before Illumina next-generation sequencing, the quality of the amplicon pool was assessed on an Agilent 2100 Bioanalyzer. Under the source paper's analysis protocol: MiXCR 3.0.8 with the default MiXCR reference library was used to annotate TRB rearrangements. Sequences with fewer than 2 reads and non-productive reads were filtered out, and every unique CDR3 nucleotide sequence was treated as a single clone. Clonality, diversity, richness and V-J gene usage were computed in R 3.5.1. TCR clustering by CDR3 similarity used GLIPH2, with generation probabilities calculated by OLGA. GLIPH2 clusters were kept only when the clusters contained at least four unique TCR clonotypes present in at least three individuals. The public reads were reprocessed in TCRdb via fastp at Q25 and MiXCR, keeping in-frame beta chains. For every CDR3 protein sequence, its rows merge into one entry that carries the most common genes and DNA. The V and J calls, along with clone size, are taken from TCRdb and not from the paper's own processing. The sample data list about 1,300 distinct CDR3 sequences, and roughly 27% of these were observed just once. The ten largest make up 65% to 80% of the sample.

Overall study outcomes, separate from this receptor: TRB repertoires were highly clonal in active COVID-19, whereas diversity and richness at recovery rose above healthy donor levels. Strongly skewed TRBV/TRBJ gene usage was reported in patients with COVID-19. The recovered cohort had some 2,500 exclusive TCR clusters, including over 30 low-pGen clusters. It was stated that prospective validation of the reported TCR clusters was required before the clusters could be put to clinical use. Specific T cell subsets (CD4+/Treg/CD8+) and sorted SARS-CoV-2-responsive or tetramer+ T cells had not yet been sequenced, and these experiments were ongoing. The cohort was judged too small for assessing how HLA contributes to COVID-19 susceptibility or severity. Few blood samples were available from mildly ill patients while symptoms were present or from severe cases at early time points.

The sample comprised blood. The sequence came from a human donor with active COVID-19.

At the DNA level, the sequence is TGTGCCAGCAGGAAAGCGTACGCCAGCGCAACTAATGAAAAACTGTTTTTT. Its translation reads: CASRKAYASATNEKLFF. The V and J genes are TRBV6-1 and TRBJ1-4, with no reliable assignment of the D segment. A distance of 17 bases separates the germline ends of V and J, which lose 6 bases and 0 bases respectively. CDR3 length: 17 amino acids, cysteine to phenylalanine. The CDR3 DNA has 51 bases and is translated from base 1. Per the germline V gene, MNHNS is the CDR1 and SASEGT is the CDR2.